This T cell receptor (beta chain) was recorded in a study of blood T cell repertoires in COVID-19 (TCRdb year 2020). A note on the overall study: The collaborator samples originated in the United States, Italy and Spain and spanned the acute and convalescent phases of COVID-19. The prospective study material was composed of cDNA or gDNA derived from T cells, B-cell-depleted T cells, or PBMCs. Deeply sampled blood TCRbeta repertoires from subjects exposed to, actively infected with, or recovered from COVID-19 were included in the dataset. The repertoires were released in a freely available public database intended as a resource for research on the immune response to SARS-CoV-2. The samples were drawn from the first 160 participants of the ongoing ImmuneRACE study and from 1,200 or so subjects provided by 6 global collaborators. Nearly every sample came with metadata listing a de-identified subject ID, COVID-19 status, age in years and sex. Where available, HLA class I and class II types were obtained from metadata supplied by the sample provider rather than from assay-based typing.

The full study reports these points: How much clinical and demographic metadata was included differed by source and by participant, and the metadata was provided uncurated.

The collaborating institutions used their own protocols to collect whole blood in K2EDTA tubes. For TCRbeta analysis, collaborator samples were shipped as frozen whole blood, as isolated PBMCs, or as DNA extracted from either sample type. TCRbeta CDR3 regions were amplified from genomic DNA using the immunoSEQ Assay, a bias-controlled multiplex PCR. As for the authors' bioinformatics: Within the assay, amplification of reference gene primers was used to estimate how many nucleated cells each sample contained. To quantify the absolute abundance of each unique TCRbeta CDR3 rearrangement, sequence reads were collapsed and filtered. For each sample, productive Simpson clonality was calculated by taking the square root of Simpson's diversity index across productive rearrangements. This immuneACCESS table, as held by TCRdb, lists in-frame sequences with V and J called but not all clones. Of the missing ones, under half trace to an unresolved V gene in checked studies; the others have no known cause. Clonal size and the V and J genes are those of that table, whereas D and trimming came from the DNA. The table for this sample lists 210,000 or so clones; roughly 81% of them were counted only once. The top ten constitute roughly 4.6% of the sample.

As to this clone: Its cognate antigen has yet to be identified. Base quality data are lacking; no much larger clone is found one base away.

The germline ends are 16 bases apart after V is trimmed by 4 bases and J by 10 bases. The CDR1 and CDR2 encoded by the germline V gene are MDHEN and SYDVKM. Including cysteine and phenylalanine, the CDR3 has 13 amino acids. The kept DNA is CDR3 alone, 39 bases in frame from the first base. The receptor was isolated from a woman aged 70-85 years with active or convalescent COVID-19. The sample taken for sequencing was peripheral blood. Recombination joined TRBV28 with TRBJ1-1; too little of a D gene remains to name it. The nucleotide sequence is TGTGCCAGCAGTTCTCATTTCGCTAGCGGAGCTTTCTTT. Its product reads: CASSSHFASGAFF.